These 28 T cell receptor beta chains originate from one sample sequenced in a study of CD8+ T cells in alopecia areata. Isolated RNA was reverse transcribed into cDNA used as the sequencing template. TCRdb keeps only in-frame clones here, not all; method: immunoSEQ multiplex PCR. The table shows roughly 97,000 clones, with 35% to 45% occurring only once. Input material: CD4+ T cells sorted from blood. All receptors derive from a human donor with alopecia areata.

The genes are TRBV7-9 and TRBJ2-5; D possibly matches TRBD1 or TRBD2 (6 bases each). Germline CDR1 reads SEHNR; CDR2 reads FQNEAQ (reference sequence). V lost 2 bases, J lost 5 bases, and 18 bases lay in between. This CDR3 is built from 16 residues. CDR3 protein: CASSLNSGGGWETQYF. In nucleotides, the CDR3 is TGTGCCAGCAGCTTAAATTCCGGGGGCGGTTGGGAGACCCAGTACTTC. Filled out from reference TRBV7-9 and TRBJ2-5, the complete variable domain reads DTGVSQNPRHKITKRGQNVTFRCDPISEHNRLYWYRQTLGQGPEFLTYFQNEAQLEKSRLLSDRFSAERPKGSFSTLEIQRTEQGDSAMYLCASSLNSGGGWETQYFGPGTRLLVL.

This clone has only a few counts. The rearrangement links TRBV7-9 to TRBJ2-2, with no clear D. With 5 bases removed from V and 2 bases from J, the gap between germline ends came to 3 bases. CDR1 SEHNR and CDR2 FQNEAQ come from the germline V gene (reference sequence). The CDR3 spans 12 residues. CDR3 coding DNA: TGTGCCAGCAGCCTAAACACCGGGGAGCTGTTTTTT. It specifies CASSLNTGELFF.

This clone has a handful of counts. In nucleotides, the CDR3 is TGTGCCAGTAGTATGGCAGCTAGTGAAAAACTGTTTTTT. It encodes CASSMAASEKLFF. This chain uses TRBV19 with TRBJ1-4; D uncertain. Germline CDR1 is LNHDA and CDR2 is SQIVND (reference sequence). Deletions cut 3 bases from V and 7 bases from J, with 9 bases between. The CDR3 runs 13 residues. Full variable domain (outside the CDR3, taken from reference TRBV19 and TRBJ1-4): DGGITQSPKYLFRKEGQNVTLSCEQNLNHDAMYWYRQDPGQGLRLIYYSQIVNDFQKGDIAEGYSVSREKKESFPLTVTSAQKNPTAFYLCASSMAASEKLFFGSGTQLSVL.

This clone was seen a few times. This rearrangement joins TRBV29-1 to TRBJ1-2, with D possibly matching TRBD1 (5 bases). CDR1 and CDR2 from the germline V gene are SQVTM and ANQGSEA. Trimming took 6 bases from V and 8 from J, leaving 16 bases between them. This CDR3 has 12 amino acids. CDR3 sequence reads: CSVGWGRAGYTF. CDR3 bases: TGCAGCGTGGGGTGGGGCAGGGCCGGCTACACCTTC. Full variable domain (outside the CDR3, taken from reference TRBV29-1 and TRBJ1-2): SAVISQKPSRDICQRGTSLTIQCQVDSQVTMMFWYRQQPGQSLTLIATANQGSEATYESGFVIDKFPISRPNLTFSTLTVSNMSPEDSSIYLCSVGWGRAGYTFGSGTRLTVV.

The genes are TRBV6-5 and TRBJ1-2; 10 bases fit TRBD1. CDR1 is MNHEY, CDR2 SVGAGI, per germline. The V and J ends lost 6 bases and 11 bases, in that order; junction bases with no gene match: 9. The CDR3 runs to 13 residues. CDR3 protein: CASRRPRTGGYTF. DNA of the CDR3: TGTGCCAGCAGAAGGCCGCGGACAGGGGGTTACACCTTC.

This sequence joins TRBV25-1 and TRBJ2-7; D is perhaps TRBD2 (6 bases). The CDR3 totals 15 residues. V was shortened by 4 bases and J by 4 bases, with 17 bases between the two germline ends. Per germline, CDR1 MGHDK and CDR2 SYGVNS. The DNA of the CDR3 is TGTGCCAGCAGTGCCCCACTTGGAGGGGTGTACGAGCAGTACTTC. Protein product: CASSAPLGGVYEQYF.

The rearrangement joins TRBV5-1 to TRBJ1-2; 11 nucleotides align to TRBD1. Germline CDR1 reads SGHRS; CDR2 reads YFSETQ. With V trimmed by 2 bases and J by 4 bases, 7 bases remained unmatched. This CDR3 has 16 residues. CDR3 coding DNA: TGCGCCAGCAGCTTCGGAGGACAGGGGGCCGGCTATGGCTACACCTTC. It specifies CASSFGGQGAGYGYTF.

The CDR3 is CASSLGFVGTEAFF. CDR3 coding DNA: TGTGCCAGCAGCTTAGGGTTTGTTGGCACTGAAGCTTTCTTT. This chain joins TRBV5-6 and TRBJ1-1; no firm D call. CDR3 length: 14 residues. Germline CDR1 reads SGHDT; CDR2 reads YYEEEE. The V gene lost 2 bases and the J gene lost 4 bases, with 12 bases spanning the gap.

This chain uses TRBV18 with TRBJ1-2, with TRBD1 matching 7 bases. In germline, CDR1 is KGHSH, CDR2 LQKENI. This CDR3 contains 14 residues. J gave up 4 bases and V 4 bases, and 6 bases lay outside the gene matches. Here the CDR3 reads CASSQLGTAYGYTF. The CDR3 coding sequence is TGTGCCAGCTCACAACTCGGGACAGCCTATGGCTACACCTTC.

The rearrangement uses TRBV30 and TRBJ1-1, with D possibly being TRBD1 (5 bases). V lost 1 base and J lost 3, with 9 bases in between. The CDR3 totals 13 residues. From germline, CDR1 is GTSNPN and CDR2 SVGIG (reference sequence). The CDR3: CAWSEGADTEAFF. For the CDR3, the DNA is TGTGCCTGGAGTGAAGGGGCGGACACTGAAGCTTTCTTT.

This clone was detected only a few times. The J gene is TRBJ2-3, the V gene TRBV29-1, with D perhaps TRBD1 or TRBD2 (5 bases each). Trimming stripped 5 bases from V and 0 bases from J, with 9 bases between. This CDR3 contains 13 residues. Germline V lookup: CDR1 SQVTM, CDR2 ANQGSEA. CDR3 sequence reads: CSVSRDSTDTQYF. The CDR3 coding sequence is TGCAGCGTTTCAAGGGACAGCACAGATACGCAGTATTTT.

The rearrangement uses TRBV30 and TRBJ1-5, with TRBD1 matching over 9 bases. Trimming cost V 2 bases and J 8 bases; bases outside gene matches: 4. The CDR3 is 13 amino acids. The germline gives CDR1 GTSNPN, CDR2 SVGIG (reference sequence). The CDR3 DNA reads TGTGCCTGGAGTAGACAGGGGGATGAGCCCCAGCATTTT. Its protein product is CAWSRQGDEPQHF.

On this clone: Germline is not matched at one junction end, which may reflect a read error. This sequence joins TRBV28 and TRBJ2-6; possibly TRBD1 for D (5 bases). Looked up from germline, CDR1 is MDHEN and CDR2 is SYDVKM. The CDR3 consists of 15 residues. CDR3 in amino acids: CASSLWAAGANALTF. The CDR3, as DNA: TGTGCCAGCAGTTTATGGGCAGCTGGGGCCAACGCCCTGACTTTC.

The rearrangement joins TRBV6-5 to TRBJ1-2, with a possible D match to TRBD1 (5 bases). V lost 0 bases and J lost 13, with 21 bases in between. This CDR3 comprises 15 residues. CDR1 is MNHEY, CDR2 SVGAGI, per germline. The CDR3 loop reads CASSYSFRDGRRPTF. The CDR3 DNA sequence: TGTGCCAGCAGTTACTCGTTCAGGGACGGAAGACGTCCCACCTTC.

This chain joins TRBV4-2 and TRBJ2-7, with 12 bases fitting TRBD1. Per germline, CDR1 LGHNA and CDR2 YNFKEQ. Losses at the gene ends were 2 bases for V and 5 bases for J; bases not matched to a gene: 7. The CDR3 contains 16 residues. The CDR3 loop reads CASSQRPGQGANEQYF. CDR3 in DNA: TGTGCCAGCAGCCAACGCCCGGGACAGGGGGCGAACGAGCAGTACTTC.

A few counts support this clone. This chain links TRBV9 with TRBJ1-4; no definite D call. Germline V CDR1 and CDR2: SGDLS, YYNGEE. This CDR3 region has 14 residues. Trimming took off 0 bases at V and 8 bases at J, with 11 bases between the two ends. The CDR3 coding sequence is TGTGCCAGCAGCGTAGTCCCGAGTGGAGAAAAACTGTTTTTT. The encoded protein is CASSVVPSGEKLFF.

This clone came up many times. The rearrangement joins TRBV7-7 to TRBJ2-1; D is undetermined. Trimming cost V 1 base and J 9 bases, with 13 bases left between them. Germline CDR1 SSHAT, CDR2 FNYEAQ (reference sequence). The CDR3 runs 14 residues. CDR3 nucleotides: TGTGCCAGCAGCTTAGGAGGCAGTACCAGTGAGCAGTTCTTC. As protein: CASSLGGSTSEQFF.

The chain employs TRBV6-1 and TRBJ1-5, with D tentatively TRBD1 (5 bases). The CDR3 length is 13 residues. Between the trimmed V and J ends, which lost 6 bases and 5 bases, there was a span of 11 bases. Germline V CDR1 and CDR2: MNHNS, SASEGT. The CDR3: CASRDTGYQPQHF. The CDR3 nucleotides read TGTGCCAGCAGAGATACAGGTTATCAGCCCCAGCATTTT.

Only one count was recorded for this clone. The chain carries TRBV6-5 and TRBJ1-1; D is uncertain. The CDR3 covers 12 residues. The V end was cut by 2 bases, the J end by 8 bases, with 9 bases between. The germline CDR1 and CDR2 sequences are MNHEY and SVGAGI. This chain's CDR3 is CASSYNLGEAFF. Written as DNA, the CDR3 is TGTGCCAGCAGTTACAATTTGGGGGAAGCTTTCTTT.

In this sample, this clone turned up a few times. In DNA, the CDR3 is TGTGCCAGCTCAGTCGGAACTGGAAACACCATATATTTT. Encoded protein: CASSVGTGNTIYF. J is TRBJ1-3 and V is TRBV18; D call uncertain. Trimming took 5 bases from V and 2 from J, leaving 7 bases between them. The CDR3 has 13 amino acids. Germline V gene lookup returns CDR1 KGHSH and CDR2 LQKENI.

V and J are TRBV6-5 and TRBJ1-3, with TRBD1 identical over 8 bases. This CDR3 is 13 amino acids long. Germline V gene sequence: CDR1 MNHEY, CDR2 SVGAGI. J gave up 3 bases and V 10 bases, and 5 bases lay outside the gene matches. DNA of the CDR3: TGTGCCACGCAGGGGGCGCTTGGAAACACCATATATTTT. Translating gives CATQGALGNTIYF.

This chain links TRBV13 with TRBJ2-1; the match to TRBD2 covers 9 bases. This CDR3 is built from 19 residues. Looked up from germline, CDR1 is PRHDT and CDR2 is FYEKMQ (reference sequence). The V segment lost 1 base and the J segment 5 bases; nucleotides outside the gene matches: 15. The CDR3 DNA follows: TGTGCCAGCAGCTTAGTCGGGGGTTTGGCGGGAGGGCCCGACAATGAGCAGTTCTTC. Its translation is CASSLVGGLAGGPDNEQFF.

This clone came up a few times. The chain joins TRBV19 to TRBJ2-1; maybe TRBD2 (6 bases). CDR1 is LNHDA and CDR2 is SQIVND in the germline V gene (reference sequence). The V gene lost 9 bases and the J gene lost 13 bases, with 19 bases spanning the gap. The CDR3 length is 12 residues. The CDR3 sequence is CASRWEDGRQFF. CDR3 coding DNA: TGTGCCAGCCGTTGGGAGGACGGGAGACAGTTCTTC.

This rearrangement joins TRBV30 to TRBJ1-5, with D possibly being TRBD1 (6 bases). The length of the CDR3 is 13 residues. CDR1 GTSNPN and CDR2 SVGIG come from the germline V gene (reference sequence). Between the trimmed V and J ends, which lost 3 bases and 6 bases, there was a span of 12 bases. CDR3 region: CAWRDTQGQPQHF. As DNA, the CDR3 is TGTGCCTGGAGGGACACACAGGGTCAGCCCCAGCATTTT.

This clone has just a few counts. The rearrangement uses TRBV2 and TRBJ2-7; 9 nucleotides align to TRBD1. The CDR3 is made up of 13 amino acids. CDR1 SNHLY and CDR2 FYNNEI come from the germline V gene. V lost 4 bases to trimming and J lost 8 bases; unmatched junction nucleotides: 6. This CDR3 is CASSGWGQGQQYF. As DNA, the CDR3 is TGTGCCAGCAGTGGATGGGGACAGGGACAGCAGTACTTC.

This chain connects TRBV20-1 to TRBJ1-2; no clear D. V lost 7 bases and J 5 bases, leaving 8 bases between the germline ends. The germline CDR1 and CDR2 sequences are DFQATT and SNEGSKA (reference sequence). The CDR3 totals 10 residues. The DNA for the CDR3 is TGCAGTGGCCCTGGGTATGGCTACACCTTC. It is translated as CSGPGYGYTF.

This clone turned up a few times. The chain joins TRBV7-2 to TRBJ2-1, with TRBD2 identical over 8 bases. Germline trimming cut 1 base from V and 5 bases from J; bases unmatched to any gene: 4. The germline CDR1 and CDR2 sequences are SGHTA and FQGNSA. This CDR3 is built from 15 residues. The CDR3 nucleotides are TGTGCCAGCAGCTTAGGCCTAGCGGGTAACAATGAGCAGTTCTTC. It is translated as CASSLGLAGNNEQFF.

The chain combines TRBV11-2 with TRBJ1-1, with 9 bases matching TRBD1. V gave up 3 bases and J gave up 5 bases; unmatched junction bases: 7. CDR1 SGHAT and CDR2 FQNNGV come from the germline V gene. The CDR3 consists of 15 residues. The CDR3 DNA is TGTGCCAGCAGCTTCCAGGACAGGGGATTTACTGAAGCTTTCTTT. Translation gives CASSFQDRGFTEAFF.